Listed below are T cell receptor beta chains from one sample, sequenced in a study of blood T cell repertoires in COVID-19. The protocol was immunoSEQ multiplex PCR, while the TCRdb copy is restricted to in-frame clones and leaves out a portion. Among 200,000 to 250,000 clones, approximately 77% were seen once, and the ten largest hold less than 4%. The specimen was peripheral blood. Every receptor here comes from a woman aged 80 or over with acute or convalescent COVID-19. Both conserved end residues are part of each CDR3. The order of the fields is J gene, clone size, D gene, V gene, CDR3 protein, CDR3 DNA. A D gene is named only where the DNA matches it firmly. Some rows mark clone size as missing; the rest say once, few, many or name a class of expanded clone.

TRBJ2-7,-,TRBD1,TRBV6-6,CASSSGQTLTYEQYF,TGTGCCAGCAGTTCGGGACAGACTCTGACTTACGAGCAGTACTTC
TRBJ2-5,-,-,TRBV7-2,CASSSQYQETQYF,TGTGCCAGCAGCTCCCAGTACCAAGAGACCCAGTACTTC
TRBJ1-1,-,TRBD1,TRBV27,CASRTGANTEAFF,TGTGCCAGCAGGACAGGGGCGAACACTGAAGCTTTCTTT
TRBJ2-2,-,TRBD2,TRBV15,CATSRDTGTSGGSPGELFF,TGTGCCACCAGCAGAGATACCGGGACTAGCGGGGGGAGCCCCGGGGAGCTGTTTTTT
TRBJ1-6,once,TRBD1,TRBV7-2,CASSLAGTVYNSPLHF,TGTGCCAGCAGTCTAGCCGGGACAGTGTATAATTCACCCCTCCACTTT
TRBJ1-6,-,TRBD1,TRBV6-1,CASSEAGQGRSYNSPLHF,TGTGCCAGCAGTGAAGCAGGACAGGGACGGTCCTATAATTCACCCCTCCACTTT
TRBJ1-1,once,-,TRBV7-2,CASSFDSWGEAFF,TGTGCCAGCAGCTTCGACAGCTGGGGTGAAGCTTTCTTT
TRBJ2-6,-,-,TRBV15,CATSRETPNVLTF,TGTGCCACCAGCAGGGAGACCCCCAACGTCCTGACTTTC
TRBJ2-3,-,TRBD2,TRBV7-9,CASSPQQRGPFTDTQYF,TGTGCCAGCAGCCCTCAGCAGCGGGGGCCGTTCACAGATACGCAGTATTTT
TRBJ1-2,-,-,TRBV4-2,CASSQVSGGESNYGYTF,TGTGCCAGCAGCCAAGTTAGTGGGGGGGAATCTAACTATGGCTACACCTTC
TRBJ1-1,-,TRBD1,TRBV6-1,CASSDLIGTGAVNTEAFF,TGTGCCAGCAGTGATCTAATCGGGACAGGGGCCGTGAACACTGAAGCTTTCTTT
TRBJ1-1,-,-,TRBV29-1,CSVSSPGETTEAFF,TGCAGCGTTTCGAGCCCAGGGGAGACCACTGAAGCTTTCTTT
TRBJ1-2,-,-,TRBV11-1,CASSPGDLNYGYTF,TGTGCCAGCAGCCCGGGGGACCTTAACTATGGCTACACCTTC
TRBJ2-5,-,-,TRBV5-1,CASSITIAETQYF,TGCGCCAGCAGCATAACCATTGCGGAGACCCAGTACTTC
TRBJ1-6,few,-,TRBV11-3,CASSLAREGSPLHF,TGTGCCAGCAGCTTAGCCAGGGAGGGTTCACCCCTCCACTTT
TRBJ2-1,few,TRBD1,TRBV7-9,CASSLTVGGQGSYNEQFF,TGTGCCAGCAGCTTAACGGTAGGGGGACAGGGCTCCTACAATGAGCAGTTCTTC
TRBJ1-3,-,-,TRBV7-2,CASSTTGGNTIYF,TGTGCCAGCAGCACGACAGGTGGAAACACCATATATTTT
TRBJ2-5,-,TRBD2,TRBV28,CASSLALAGGQETQYF,TGTGCCAGCAGTTTAGCGCTAGCGGGGGGGCAAGAGACCCAGTACTTC
TRBJ1-2,-,TRBD1,TRBV10-2,CASSELGQGDGYTF,TGCGCCAGCAGTGAATTGGGACAGGGAGATGGCTACACCTTC
TRBJ1-2,-,TRBD1,TRBV5-1,CASSLSGQGGYGYTF,TGCGCCAGCAGCTTGTCGGGACAGGGCGGCTATGGCTACACCTTC
TRBJ2-2,-,-,TRBV11-2,CASSLFQAGSTGELFF,TGTGCCAGCAGCTTATTCCAGGCGGGGAGCACCGGGGAGCTGTTTTTT
TRBJ1-1,-,TRBD1,TRBV5-1,CASSSTPGQANTEAFF,TGCGCCAGCAGCTCTACTCCGGGACAGGCGAACACTGAAGCTTTCTTT
TRBJ1-2,-,-,TRBV6-5,CASTYQGFDYGYTF,TGTGCCAGCACGTATCAGGGCTTCGACTATGGCTACACCTTC
TRBJ2-5,once,TRBD2,TRBV7-3,CASSLAGGAKTQYF,TGTGCCAGCAGCTTAGCGGGGGGCGCAAAGACCCAGTACTTC
TRBJ1-1,once,-,TRBV3-1/TRBV3-2,CASSQGPTGAFF,TGTGCCAGCAGCCAAGGCCCCACTGGAGCTTTCTTT
TRBJ1-1,-,-,TRBV7-9,CASSERGYGLNTEAFF,TGTGCCAGCAGCGAGCGGGGGTACGGCCTCAACACTGAAGCTTTCTTT
TRBJ1-6,-,-,TRBV7-2,CASRQTNGPNSPLHF,TGTGCCAGCAGACAAACAAATGGGCCTAATTCACCCCTCCACTTT